The sequence of this T cell receptor (beta chain) was determined in a study of T cell responses to AZD1222 COVID-19 vaccine. Study as a whole: Pooled in the analysis were second doses at about 4 or about 12 weeks.

Findings of the study overall: White British ancestry dominated among donors, who included more females, and clonal diversity was possibly underestimated. Repertoires were sampled only after the peak T cell response. Regions 160-218 and 743-854 held dominance among vaccine-associated CD4 TCRs, which spanned spike.

A single count supports this clone. Its target is not known. The CDR3 consists of 14 residues. The junction had 6 bases not matched to a gene; V was cut back by 3 bases and J by 5 bases. The germline CDR1 and CDR2 sequences are MNHNS and SASEGT. Data came from immunoSEQ multiplex PCR; TCRdb stores just in-frame clones and leaves some out. This sample has almost 80,000 clones, with approximately 90% found just once. The clonotype comes from an adult in good health. Material: peripheral blood, obtained on day 0 of AZD1222 vaccination. The chain employs TRBV6-1 and TRBJ1-1; 7 bases are a match to TRBD1. Here the CDR3 reads CASSEGYRGTEAFF. DNA of the CDR3: TGTGCCAGCAGTGAGGGGTACAGGGGTACTGAAGCTTTCTTT.